This T cell receptor beta chain was identified in a study of metastatic and nonmetastatic thyroid tumors. Patients underwent thyroid surgery, and none had received any treatment before it. Per the authors' pipeline: Differences in CDR3 between clinicopathological groups were drawn on to build a classifier intended to discriminate distant-metastatic papillary thyroid cancer patients. TCRdb called clones again from the PCR reads with MiXCR. None of the V and J calls come from the authors' own analysis; TCRdb made them. This sample has about 13,000 clones, with 20% to 25% found just once. The length of the CDR3 is 16 residues. The junction had 6 bases not matched to a gene; V was cut back by 1 base and J by 4 bases. Germline V gene lookup returns CDR1 SGHAT and CDR2 FQNNGV.

The sample taken for sequencing was blood. This receptor was taken from a female donor with papillary thyroid cancer or a benign thyroid nodule (not recorded which). Some clones in this sample may be carry-over from other donors' samples. V usage is TRBV11-2 and J usage is TRBJ2-1; 8 nucleotides line up with TRBD2. The CDR3 here is CASSLVWASGYNEQFF. The CDR3 bases are TGTGCCAGCAGCTTAGTGTGGGCTAGCGGGTACAATGAGCAGTTCTTC.